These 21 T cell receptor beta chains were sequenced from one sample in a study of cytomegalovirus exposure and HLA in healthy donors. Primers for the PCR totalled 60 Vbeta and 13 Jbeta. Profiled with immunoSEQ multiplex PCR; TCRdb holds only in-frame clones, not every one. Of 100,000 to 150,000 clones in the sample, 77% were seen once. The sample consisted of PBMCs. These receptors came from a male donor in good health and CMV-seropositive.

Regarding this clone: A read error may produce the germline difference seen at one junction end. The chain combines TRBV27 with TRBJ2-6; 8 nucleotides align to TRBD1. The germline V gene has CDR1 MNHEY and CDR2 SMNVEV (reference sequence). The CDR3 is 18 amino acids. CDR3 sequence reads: CASSLAGTGFSGANGLTF. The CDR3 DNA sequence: TGTGCCAGCAGTTTGGCCGGGACAGGCTTCTCTGGGGCCAACGGCCTGACTTTC.

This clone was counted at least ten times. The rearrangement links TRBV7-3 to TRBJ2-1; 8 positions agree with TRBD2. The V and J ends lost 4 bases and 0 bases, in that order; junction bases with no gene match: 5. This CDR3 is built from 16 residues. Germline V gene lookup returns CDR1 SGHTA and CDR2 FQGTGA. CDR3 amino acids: CASSYYGTSSYNEQFF. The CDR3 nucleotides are TGTGCCAGCAGCTACTACGGGACTAGCTCCTACAATGAGCAGTTCTTC.

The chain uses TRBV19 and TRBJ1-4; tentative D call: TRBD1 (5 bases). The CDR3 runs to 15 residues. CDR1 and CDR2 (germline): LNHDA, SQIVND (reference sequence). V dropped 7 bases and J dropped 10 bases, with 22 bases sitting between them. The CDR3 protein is CASTDMTAYGVKLFF. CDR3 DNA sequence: TGTGCCAGTACCGACATGACAGCGTACGGAGTAAAACTGTTTTTT. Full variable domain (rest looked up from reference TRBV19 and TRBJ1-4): DGGITQSPKYLFRKEGQNVTLSCEQNLNHDAMYWYRQDPGQGLRLIYYSQIVNDFQKGDIAEGYSVSREKKESFPLTVTSAQKNPTAFYLCASTDMTAYGVKLFFGSGTQLSVL.

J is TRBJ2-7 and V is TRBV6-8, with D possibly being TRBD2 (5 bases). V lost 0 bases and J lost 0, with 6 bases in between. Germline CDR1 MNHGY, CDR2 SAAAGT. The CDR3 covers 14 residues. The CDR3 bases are TGTGCCAGCAGTTACTCAGGGAGCTCCTACGAGCAGTACTTC. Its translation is CASSYSGSSYEQYF.

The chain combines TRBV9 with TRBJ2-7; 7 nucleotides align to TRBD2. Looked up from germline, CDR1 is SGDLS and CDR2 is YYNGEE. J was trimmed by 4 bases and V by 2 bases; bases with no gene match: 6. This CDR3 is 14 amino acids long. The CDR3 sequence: CASSVGGSRYEQYF. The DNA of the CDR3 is TGTGCCAGCAGCGTGGGCGGGAGTAGGTACGAGCAGTACTTC.

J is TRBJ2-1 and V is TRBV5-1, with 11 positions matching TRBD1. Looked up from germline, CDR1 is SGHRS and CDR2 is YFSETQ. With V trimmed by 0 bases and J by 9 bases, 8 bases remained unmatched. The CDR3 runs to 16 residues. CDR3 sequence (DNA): TGCGCCAGCAGCTTGGAAGGGACAGGGGGTAGTGGTGAGCAGTTCTTC. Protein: CASSLEGTGGSGEQFF.

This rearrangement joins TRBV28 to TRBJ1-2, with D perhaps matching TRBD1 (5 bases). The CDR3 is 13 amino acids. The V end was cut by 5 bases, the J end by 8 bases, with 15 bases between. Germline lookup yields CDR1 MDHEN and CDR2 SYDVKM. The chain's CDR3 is CASSLPRVAGYTF. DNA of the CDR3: TGTGCCAGCAGTCTCCCCAGGGTGGCCGGCTACACCTTC.

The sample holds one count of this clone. In DNA, the CDR3 is TGTGCCAGCATTCCGACTCCTGGACAGACGAACACTGAAGCTTTCTTT. It translates to CASIPTPGQTNTEAFF. The genes are TRBV28 and TRBJ1-1; a possible D gene is TRBD1 (6 bases). V was pared by 7 bases and J by 1 base, with 19 bases between. The germline CDR1 and CDR2 sequences are MDHEN and SYDVKM. The CDR3 consists of 16 residues. Filled out from reference TRBV28 and TRBJ1-1, the complete variable domain reads DVKVTQSSRYLVKRTGEKVFLECVQDMDHENMFWYRQDPGLGLRLIYFSYDVKMKEKGDIPEGYSVSREKKERFSLILESASTNQTSMYLCASIPTPGQTNTEAFFGQGTRLTVV.

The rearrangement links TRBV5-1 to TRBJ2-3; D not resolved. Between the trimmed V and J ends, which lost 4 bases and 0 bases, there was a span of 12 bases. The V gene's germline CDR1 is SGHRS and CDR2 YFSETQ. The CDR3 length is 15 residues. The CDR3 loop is CASSLTPTSTDTQYF. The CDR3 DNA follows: TGCGCCAGCAGCCTGACTCCGACTAGCACAGATACGCAGTATTTT.

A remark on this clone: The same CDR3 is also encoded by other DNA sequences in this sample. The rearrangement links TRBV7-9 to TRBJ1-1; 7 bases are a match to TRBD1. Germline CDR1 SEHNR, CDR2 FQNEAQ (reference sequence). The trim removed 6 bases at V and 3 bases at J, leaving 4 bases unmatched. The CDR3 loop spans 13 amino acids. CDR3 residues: CASSPTGDTEAFF. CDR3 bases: TGTGCCAGCAGTCCCACAGGGGACACTGAAGCTTTCTTT.

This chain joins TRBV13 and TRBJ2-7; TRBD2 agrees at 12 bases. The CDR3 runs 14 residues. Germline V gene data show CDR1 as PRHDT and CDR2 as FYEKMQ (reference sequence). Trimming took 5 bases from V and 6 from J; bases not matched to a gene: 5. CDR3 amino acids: CASSPGTSGREQYF. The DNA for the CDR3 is TGTGCCAGCAGCCCAGGGACTAGCGGGCGCGAGCAGTACTTC.

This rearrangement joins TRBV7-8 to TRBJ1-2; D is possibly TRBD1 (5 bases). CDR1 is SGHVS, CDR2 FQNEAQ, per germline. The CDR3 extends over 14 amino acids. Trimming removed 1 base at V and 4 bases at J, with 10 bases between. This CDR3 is CASSLGRGIYGYTF. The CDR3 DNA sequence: TGTGCCAGCAGCTTAGGCCGGGGGATCTATGGCTACACCTTC.

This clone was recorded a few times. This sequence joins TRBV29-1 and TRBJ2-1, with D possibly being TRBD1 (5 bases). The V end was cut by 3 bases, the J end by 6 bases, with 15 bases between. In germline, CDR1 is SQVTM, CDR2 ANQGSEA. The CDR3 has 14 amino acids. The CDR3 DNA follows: TGCAGCGTTGAGGGGCATTTTAGGGTCAATGAGCAGTTCTTC. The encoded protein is CSVEGHFRVNEQFF.

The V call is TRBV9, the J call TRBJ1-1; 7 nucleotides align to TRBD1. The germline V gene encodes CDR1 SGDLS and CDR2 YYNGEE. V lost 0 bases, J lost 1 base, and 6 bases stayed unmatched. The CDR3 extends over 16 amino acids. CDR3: CASSVGDSLSNTEAFF. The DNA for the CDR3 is TGTGCCAGCAGCGTAGGGGACAGTTTATCGAACACTGAAGCTTTCTTT.

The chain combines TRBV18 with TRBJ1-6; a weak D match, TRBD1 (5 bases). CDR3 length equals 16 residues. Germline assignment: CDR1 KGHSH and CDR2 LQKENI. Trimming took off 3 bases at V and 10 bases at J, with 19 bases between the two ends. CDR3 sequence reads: CASSPGGPPGRSPLHF. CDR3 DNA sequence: TGTGCCAGCTCACCGGGGGGACCGCCAGGGCGCTCACCCCTCCACTTT.

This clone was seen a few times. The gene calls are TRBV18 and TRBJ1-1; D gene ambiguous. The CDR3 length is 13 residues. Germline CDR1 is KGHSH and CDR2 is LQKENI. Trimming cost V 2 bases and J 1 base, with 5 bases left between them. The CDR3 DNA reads TGTGCCAGCTCACCAACGGGGAACACTGAAGCTTTCTTT. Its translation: CASSPTGNTEAFF.

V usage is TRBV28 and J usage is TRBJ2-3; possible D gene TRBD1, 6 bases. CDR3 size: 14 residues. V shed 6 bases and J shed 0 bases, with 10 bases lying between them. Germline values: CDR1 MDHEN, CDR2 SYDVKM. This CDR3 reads CASSQGGSTDTQYF. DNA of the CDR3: TGTGCCAGCAGCCAAGGGGGTAGCACAGATACGCAGTATTTT.

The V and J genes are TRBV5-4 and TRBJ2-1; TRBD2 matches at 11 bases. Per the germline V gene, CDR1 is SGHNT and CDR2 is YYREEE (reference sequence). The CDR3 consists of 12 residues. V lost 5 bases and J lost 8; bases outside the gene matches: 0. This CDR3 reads CASRGLADEQFF. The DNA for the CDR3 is TGTGCCAGCAGGGGACTAGCGGATGAGCAGTTCTTC. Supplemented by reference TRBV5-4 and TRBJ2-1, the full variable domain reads ETGVTQSPTHLIKTRGQQVTLRCSSQSGHNTVSWYQQALGQGPQFIFQYYREEENGRGNFPPRFSGLQFPNYSSELNVNALELDDSALYLCASRGLADEQFFGPGTRLTVL.

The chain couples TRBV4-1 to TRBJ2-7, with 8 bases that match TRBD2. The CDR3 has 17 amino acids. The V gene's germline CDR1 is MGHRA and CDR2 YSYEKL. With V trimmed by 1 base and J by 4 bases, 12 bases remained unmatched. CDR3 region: CASSQAPAGDAPYEQYF. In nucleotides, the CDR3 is TGCGCCAGCAGCCAAGCTCCAGCGGGGGACGCCCCATACGAGCAGTACTTC.

The CDR3 coding sequence is TGTGCCAGCAGCTATAACAGGGGATTTGGCTACACCTTC. This sequence encodes CASSYNRGFGYTF. The chain carries TRBV5-6 and TRBJ1-2; 7 bases fit TRBD1. The CDR3 loop spans 13 amino acids. From germline, CDR1 is SGHDT and CDR2 YYEEEE. The J segment lost 7 bases and the V segment lost 3 bases, leaving 6 bases of the junction unmatched.

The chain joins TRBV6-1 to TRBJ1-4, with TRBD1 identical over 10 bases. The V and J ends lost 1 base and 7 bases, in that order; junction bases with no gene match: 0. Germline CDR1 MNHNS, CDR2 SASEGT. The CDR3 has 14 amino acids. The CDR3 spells CASSEGQGAEKLFF. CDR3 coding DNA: TGTGCCAGCAGTGAAGGACAGGGGGCTGAAAAACTGTTTTTT.